This is a list of T cell receptor beta chains from one sample in a study of shared clonotypes between healthy human individuals. Libraries were prepared by immunoSEQ multiplex PCR; TCRdb keeps only in-frame clonotypes and omits some of them. Of 550,000 to 800,000 clones listed, 90% are singletons. The sequenced sample was memory CD8+ T cells from PBMCs. The source of these receptors is a man younger than 30 in good health. Some clones in this sample may be carry-over from other donors' samples. Each CDR3 is given with its conserved first and last residue. Each record gives: V gene, D gene, J gene, CDR3 protein. D genes are given only for firm matches.

>TRBV4-1|-|TRBJ1-1
CASSPRGNTEAFF
>TRBV15|-|TRBJ2-7
CATSSGGSRYEQYF
>TRBV9|-|TRBJ2-1
CASSVEGPNNEQFF
>TRBV6-5|-|TRBJ2-7
CASSYAGHYEQYF
>TRBV27|TRBD1|TRBJ2-1
CASSLDRGNEQFF
>TRBV25-1|-|TRBJ1-3
CASSENSDSGNTIYF
>TRBV9|-|TRBJ2-2
CASSHSGTGELFF
>TRBV13|-|TRBJ2-2
CASRRTLLNTGELFF
>TRBV6-6|-|TRBJ2-7
CASSLGQGPYEQYF
>TRBV2|-|TRBJ2-1
CASSEWGNEQFF
>TRBV9|TRBD1|TRBJ2-7
CASSASGTGHPYEQYF
>TRBV25-1|-|TRBJ2-7
CASSEYGAPYEQYF
>TRBV7-3|-|TRBJ1-1
CASSRGGPGEAFF
>TRBV10-3|-|TRBJ1-4
CAISEDTTNEKLFF
>TRBV27|TRBD1|TRBJ2-7
CASSSTGTGLYEQYF
>TRBV2|-|TRBJ2-7
CASRGLNDVYEQYF
>TRBV21-1|-|TRBJ2-7
CASSKAQGRDISYEQYF